Below are 22 T cell receptor beta chains sequenced from a single sample in a study of control samples from healthy donors and cancer patients. Profiled with immunoSEQ multiplex PCR; TCRdb holds only in-frame clones, not every one. The sample lists 120,000 or so clones; roughly 90% were seen once. Sequenced material: blood. The receptors stem from a man aged 18-30 years in good health.

This chain joins TRBV5-1 and TRBJ2-1; 8 bases fit TRBD2. The CDR3 contains 14 residues. Germline CDR1 is SGHRS and CDR2 is YFSETQ. V shed 2 bases and J 6 bases; nucleotides not matched to a gene: 4. The DNA of the CDR3 is TGCGCCAGCAGCTTTAGCGGGATTCTCAATGAGCAGTTCTTC. Its protein product is CASSFSGILNEQFF.

The V gene is TRBV5-5, the J gene TRBJ2-1, with 14 nucleotides matching TRBD2. With 4 bases clipped from V and 4 bases from J, the junction kept 7 bases outside the gene matches. Germline CDR1 and CDR2: SGHKS and YYEKEE (reference sequence). The CDR3 spans 17 residues. The CDR3 is CASSLGLAGGGYNEQFF. The CDR3 DNA is TGTGCCAGCAGCCTCGGACTAGCGGGGGGTGGGTACAATGAGCAGTTCTTC.

This clone appeared a few times. This chain links TRBV19 with TRBJ2-3; possibly TRBD2 for D (6 bases). Germline V gene data show CDR1 as LNHDA and CDR2 as SQIVND (reference sequence). V was pared by 9 bases and J by 2 bases, with 18 bases between. CDR3 length: 15 residues. The CDR3 nucleotides are TGTGCCAGCACGGAAGGTGGGGGACTCACAGATACGCAGTATTTT. Protein: CASTEGGGLTDTQYF.

The rearrangement links TRBV29-1 to TRBJ2-1, with 8 bases lining up with TRBD2. The V gene's germline CDR1 is SQVTM and CDR2 ANQGSEA. The CDR3 spans 13 residues. Trimming removed 4 bases from V and 3 bases from J; junction bases left unmatched: 2. The CDR3 is CSVGRGGYNEQFF. The CDR3 DNA reads TGCAGCGTTGGCCGGGGGGGCTACAATGAGCAGTTCTTC.

The chain joins TRBV15 to TRBJ2-7; tentatively, D is TRBD1 (5 bases). V lost 5 bases and J 6 bases, leaving 14 bases between the germline ends. Germline CDR1 is LNHNV and CDR2 is YYDKDF (reference sequence). The CDR3 is 13 residues long. The CDR3 nucleotides read TGTGCCACCAGCCCAGGGTCCCGCCCCGAGCAGTACGTC. Encoded protein: CATSPGSRPEQYV.

The CDR3 loop is CASSLQTNTGELFF. Here the CDR3 DNA reads TGCGCCAGCAGCCTACAAACCAACACCGGGGAGCTGTTTTTT. The chain couples TRBV5-1 to TRBJ2-2; no clear D gene. The CDR3 contains 14 residues. The germline V and J ends were trimmed by 4 bases and 2 bases, with 9 bases remaining between them. In germline, CDR1 is SGHRS, CDR2 YFSETQ.

This rearrangement joins TRBV27 to TRBJ2-1; TRBD2 matches 7 bases. Germline V gene data show CDR1 as MNHEY and CDR2 as SMNVEV (reference sequence). After removal of 4 bases from V and 7 bases from J, the junction contained 16 bases not matched to a gene. This CDR3 has 17 residues. In nucleotides, the CDR3 is TGTGCCAGCAGTTATTTGCGGGGGACGGGGGAGTTTAATGAGCAGTTCTTC. Amino acids: CASSYLRGTGEFNEQFF.

J is TRBJ2-5 and V is TRBV7-9; D gene uncertain. In germline, CDR1 is SEHNR, CDR2 FQNEAQ (reference sequence). The V and J ends lost 3 bases and 5 bases respectively, with 10 bases between them. The CDR3 extends over 13 amino acids. The DNA of the CDR3 is TGTGCCAGCAGCTTGAGATTACGGGAGACCCAGTACTTC. It encodes CASSLRLRETQYF.

This chain uses TRBV11-1 with TRBJ1-1; D call uncertain. The CDR3 is made up of 15 amino acids. Germline CDR1 is SGHAT and CDR2 is FQDESV (reference sequence). With 0 bases removed from V and 1 base from J, the gap between germline ends came to 9 bases. CDR3 sequence: CASSLAAGKNTEAFF. The CDR3 DNA is TGTGCCAGCAGCTTAGCGGCTGGGAAGAACACTGAAGCTTTCTTT.

CDR3 DNA sequence: TGTGCCAGCAGCCAAGGGGCTCTAGCGGGGATTTACAATGAGCAGTTCTTC. Residues: CASSQGALAGIYNEQFF. The rearrangement links TRBV3-1 (or the pseudogene TRBV3-2) to TRBJ2-1; 9 bases map to TRBD2. Per the germline V gene, CDR1 is LGHDT and CDR2 is YNNKEL (reference sequence). The CDR3 spans 17 residues. Trimming at V came to 1 base and at J to 4 bases, leaving 8 bases not matched to a gene.

The CDR3 DNA is TGTGCCAGCAGTTACGACCGGGACAGGGCGTACAATGAGCAGTTCTTC. Protein: CASSYDRDRAYNEQFF. The rearrangement joins TRBV6-2 or TRBV6-3 to TRBJ2-1; 9 bases fit TRBD1. V trimming: 2 bases; J trimming: 4 bases; junction bases outside the gene matches: 6. Germline CDR1 reads MNHEY; CDR2 reads SVGEGT. There are 16 residues in the CDR3.

V and J are TRBV2 and TRBJ2-7; perhaps D is TRBD1 or TRBD2 (5 bases each). This CDR3 spans 14 amino acids. Germline assignment: CDR1 SNHLY and CDR2 FYNNEI. V lost 7 bases and J 2 bases, leaving 15 bases between the germline ends. The CDR3, as DNA: TGTGCCAGCACAGAGGGCCCAGGGACCTACGAGCAGTACGTC. Translated, it gives CASTEGPGTYEQYV.

This clone was seen once. The rearrangement joins TRBV28 to TRBJ1-1, with D perhaps matching TRBD1 (6 bases). The germline V and J ends were trimmed by 4 bases and 4 bases, with 19 bases remaining between them. Germline V gene lookup returns CDR1 MDHEN and CDR2 SYDVKM. The CDR3 has 16 amino acids. Here the CDR3 reads CASSSFIGGAGTEAFF. The CDR3 region has the DNA TGTGCCAGCAGTTCATTTATAGGGGGGGCTGGCACTGAAGCTTTCTTT.

The V and J genes are TRBV28 and TRBJ2-7; 8 bases match TRBD1. After removal of 2 bases from V and 4 bases from J, the junction contained 4 bases not matched to a gene. The CDR3 sequence is 14 residues long. Germline V gene lookup returns CDR1 MDHEN and CDR2 SYDVKM. The CDR3 sequence is CASSLPHRGYEQYF. As DNA, the CDR3 is TGTGCCAGCAGTTTACCGCACAGGGGGTACGAGCAGTACTTC.

In DNA form, the CDR3 reads TGTGCCAGTAGTAAAAGCTCACAGGGGGTAGCTTTCTTT. This translates into CASSKSSQGVAFF. The chain is built from TRBV19 and TRBJ1-1; TRBD1 matches 8 bases. CDR1 is LNHDA, CDR2 SQIVND, per germline (reference sequence). This CDR3 is built from 13 residues. With V trimmed by 4 bases and J by 10 bases, 8 bases remained unmatched.

This chain joins TRBV5-4 and TRBJ2-2; D is possibly TRBD2 (7 bases). V lost 4 bases and J 6 bases, leaving 19 bases between the germline ends. This CDR3 has 16 amino acids. Germline V CDR1 and CDR2: SGHNT, YYREEE (reference sequence). CDR3 DNA sequence: TGTGCCAGCAGCGCCCCTAGGGGGGGAGTCGCCGGGGAGCTGTTTTTT. Translated, it gives CASSAPRGGVAGELFF.

This chain links TRBV2 with TRBJ2-3; possible D gene TRBD1, 6 bases. V lost 6 bases to trimming and J lost 2 bases, with 12 bases between them. In germline, CDR1 is SNHLY, CDR2 FYNNEI. The CDR3 is 14 residues long. CDR3 DNA: TGTGCCAGCAGGTCAGGACAGATCACAGATACGCAGTATTTT. This gives the protein CASRSGQITDTQYF.

The sample holds one count of this clone. The chain combines TRBV18 with TRBJ1-1, with a weak D call TRBD1 (5 bases). This CDR3 is built from 13 residues. Germline-derived CDR1 and CDR2 are KGHSH and LQKENI. The V and J ends lost 0 bases and 7 bases respectively, with 9 bases between them. In DNA, the CDR3 is TGTGCCAGCTCACCACCGGTGGGGGATGAAGCTTTCTTT. As protein: CASSPPVGDEAFF. Full variable domain (remainder filled in from reference TRBV18 and TRBJ1-1): NAGVMQNPRHLVRRRGQEARLRCSPMKGHSHVYWYRQLPEEGLKFMVYLQKENIIDESGMPKERFSAEFPKEGPSILRIQQVVRGDSAAYFCASSPPVGDEAFFGQGTRLTVV.

The V and J genes are TRBV5-1 and TRBJ1-1, with D unresolved. Germline-derived CDR1 and CDR2 are SGHRS and YFSETQ. This CDR3 has 14 residues. V lost 0 bases, J lost 1 base, and 7 bases lay in between. Written as DNA, the CDR3 is TGCGCCAGCAGCTTGGAAAACAGGAACACTGAAGCTTTCTTT. It encodes CASSLENRNTEAFF.

On this clone itself: Other DNA sequences of this sample code for an identical CDR3. The rearrangement links TRBV20-1 to TRBJ2-5, with no clear D. Looked up from germline, CDR1 is DFQATT and CDR2 is SNEGSKA (reference sequence). The V end was cut by 3 bases, the J end by 1 base, with 3 bases between. The CDR3 is 11 residues long. This CDR3 reads CSARSQETQYF. The CDR3 DNA follows: TGCAGTGCTAGGTCCCAAGAGACCCAGTACTTC.

The chain couples TRBV4-1 to TRBJ2-7; possibly TRBD2 for D (10 bases). The CDR3 runs to 18 residues. V was cut by 3 bases and J by 4 bases, with 25 bases left in between. CDR1 and CDR2 from the germline V gene are MGHRA and YSYEKL. The CDR3 region is CASSQTGQGPSGGYEQYF. CDR3 sequence (DNA): TGCGCCAGCAGCCAGACGGGACAGGGTCCTAGCGGGGGTTACGAGCAGTACTTC.

V is TRBV12-3 or TRBV12-4 and J is TRBJ1-1; D remains ambiguous. There are 13 residues in the CDR3. V lost 3 bases and J lost 1, with 6 bases in between. CDR3 in amino acids: CASSLDENTEAFF. In DNA, the CDR3 is TGTGCCAGCAGTTTGGACGAGAACACTGAAGCTTTCTTT.